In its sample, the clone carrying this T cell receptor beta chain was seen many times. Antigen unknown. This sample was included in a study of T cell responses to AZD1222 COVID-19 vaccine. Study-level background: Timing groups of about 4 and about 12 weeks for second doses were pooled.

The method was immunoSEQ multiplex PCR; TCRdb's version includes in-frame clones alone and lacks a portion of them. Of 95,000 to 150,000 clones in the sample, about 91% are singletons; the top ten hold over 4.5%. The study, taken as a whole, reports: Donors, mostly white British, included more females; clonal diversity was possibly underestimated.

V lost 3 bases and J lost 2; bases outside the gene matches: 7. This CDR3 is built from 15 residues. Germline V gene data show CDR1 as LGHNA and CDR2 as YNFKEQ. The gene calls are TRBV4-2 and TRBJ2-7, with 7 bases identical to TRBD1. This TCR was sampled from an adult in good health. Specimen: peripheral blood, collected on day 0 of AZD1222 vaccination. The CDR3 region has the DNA TGTGCCAGCAGCCAGCAAAAGACAGGGACCTACGAGCAGTACTTC. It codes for CASSQQKTGTYEQYF.